What follows describes a single TCR beta chain. Germline CDR1 reads MDHEN; CDR2 reads SYDVKM. The CDR3 loop spans 12 amino acids. The junction had 4 bases not matched to a gene; V was cut back by 8 bases and J by 3 bases. The sample originates from a study of blood T cell repertoires in COVID-19. About the research overall: T cells, B-cell-depleted T cells, or PBMCs provided the cDNA or gDNA that served as material.

Per the original data handling: It was from reference gene primer amplification that nucleated cell counts were estimated. Sequencing was performed with immunoSEQ multiplex PCR; in TCRdb, only in-frame clones are kept and a portion is missing. V, J and clone size are those of that table, while D and trimming were read from the DNA. The data show about 180,000 clones, with approximately 89% seen just once and 3.5% to 5% held by the top ten. The material sequenced was peripheral blood. The V and J genes are TRBV28 and TRBJ2-7; 7 nucleotides line up with TRBD2. The TCR was taken from a woman in her 30s with acute or convalescent COVID-19. The CDR3 DNA follows: TGTGCCAGCGACGGGGGGATCTACGAGCAGTACTTC. Translation gives CASDGGIYEQYF.